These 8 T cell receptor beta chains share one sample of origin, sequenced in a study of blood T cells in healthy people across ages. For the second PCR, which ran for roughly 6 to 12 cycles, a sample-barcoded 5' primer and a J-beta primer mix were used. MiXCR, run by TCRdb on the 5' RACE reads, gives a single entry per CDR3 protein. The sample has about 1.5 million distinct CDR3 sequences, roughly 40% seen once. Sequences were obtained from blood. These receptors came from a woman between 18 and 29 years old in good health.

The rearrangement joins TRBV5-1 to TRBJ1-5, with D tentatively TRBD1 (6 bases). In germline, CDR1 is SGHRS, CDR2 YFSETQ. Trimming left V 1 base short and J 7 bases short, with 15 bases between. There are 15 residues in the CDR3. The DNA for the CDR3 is TGCGCCAGCAGCTTGTCGACAGGCGGGTACCAGCCCCAGCATTTT. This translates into CASSLSTGGYQPQHF.

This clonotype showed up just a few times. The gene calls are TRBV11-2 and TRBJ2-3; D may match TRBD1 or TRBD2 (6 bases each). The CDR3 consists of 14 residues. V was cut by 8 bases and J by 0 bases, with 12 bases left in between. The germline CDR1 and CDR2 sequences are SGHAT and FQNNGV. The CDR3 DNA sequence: TGTGCCAGCCTCCGGGGGACAAGCACAGATACGCAGTATTTT. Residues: CASLRGTSTDTQYF.

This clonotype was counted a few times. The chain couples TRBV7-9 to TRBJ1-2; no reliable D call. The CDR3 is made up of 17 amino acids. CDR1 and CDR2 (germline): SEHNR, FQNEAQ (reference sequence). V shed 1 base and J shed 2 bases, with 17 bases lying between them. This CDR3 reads CASSLGELVVANYGYTF. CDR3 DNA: TGTGCCAGCAGCTTAGGGGAATTGGTAGTGGCGAACTATGGCTACACCTTC.

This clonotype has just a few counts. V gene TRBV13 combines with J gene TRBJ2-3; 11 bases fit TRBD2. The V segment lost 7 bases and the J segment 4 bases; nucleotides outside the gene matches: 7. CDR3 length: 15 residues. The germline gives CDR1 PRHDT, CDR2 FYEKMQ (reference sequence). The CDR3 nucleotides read TGTGCCAGCAATGAGCTAGCGGGAGGTCCAGATACGCAGTATTTT. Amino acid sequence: CASNELAGGPDTQYF.

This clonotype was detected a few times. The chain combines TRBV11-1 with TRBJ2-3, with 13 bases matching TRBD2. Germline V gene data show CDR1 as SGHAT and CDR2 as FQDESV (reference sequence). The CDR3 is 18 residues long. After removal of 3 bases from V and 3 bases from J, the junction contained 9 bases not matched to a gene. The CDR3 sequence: CASSFGLAGVGGTDTQYF. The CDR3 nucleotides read TGTGCCAGCAGCTTCGGACTAGCGGGAGTCGGGGGTACAGATACGCAGTATTTT.

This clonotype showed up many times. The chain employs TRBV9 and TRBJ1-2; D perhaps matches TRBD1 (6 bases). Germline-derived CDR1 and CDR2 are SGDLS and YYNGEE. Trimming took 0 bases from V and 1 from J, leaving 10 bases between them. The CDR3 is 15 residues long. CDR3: CASSVGQDLNYGYTF. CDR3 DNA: TGTGCCAGCAGCGTAGGACAGGACCTTAACTATGGCTACACCTTC.

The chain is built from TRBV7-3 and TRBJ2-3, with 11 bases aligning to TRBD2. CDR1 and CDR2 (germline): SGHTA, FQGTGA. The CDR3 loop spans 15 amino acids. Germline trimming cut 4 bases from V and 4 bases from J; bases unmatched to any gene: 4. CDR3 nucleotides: TGTGCCAGCAGCTCACTAGCGGGAGCCGCAGATACGCAGTATTTT. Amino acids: CASSSLAGAADTQYF. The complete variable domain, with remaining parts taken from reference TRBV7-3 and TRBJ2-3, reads GAGVSQTPSNKVTEKGKYVELRCDPISGHTALYWYRQSLGQGPEFLIYFQGTGAADDSGLPNDRFFAVRPEGSVSTLKIQRTERGDSAVYLCASSSLAGAADTQYFGPGTRLTVL.

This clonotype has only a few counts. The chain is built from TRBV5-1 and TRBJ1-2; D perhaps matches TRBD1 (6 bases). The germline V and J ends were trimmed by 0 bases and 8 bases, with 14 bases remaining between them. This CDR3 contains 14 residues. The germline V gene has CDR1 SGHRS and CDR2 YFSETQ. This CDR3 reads CASSLAGEVTGYTF. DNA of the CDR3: TGCGCCAGCAGCTTGGCAGGGGAGGTCACCGGCTACACCTTC. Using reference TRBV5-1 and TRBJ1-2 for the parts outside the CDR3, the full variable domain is KAGVTQTPRYLIKTRGQQVTLSCSPISGHRSVSWYQQTPGQGLQFLFEYFSETQRNKGNFPGRFSGRQFSNSRSEMNVSTLELGDSALYLCASSLAGEVTGYTFGSGTRLTVV.